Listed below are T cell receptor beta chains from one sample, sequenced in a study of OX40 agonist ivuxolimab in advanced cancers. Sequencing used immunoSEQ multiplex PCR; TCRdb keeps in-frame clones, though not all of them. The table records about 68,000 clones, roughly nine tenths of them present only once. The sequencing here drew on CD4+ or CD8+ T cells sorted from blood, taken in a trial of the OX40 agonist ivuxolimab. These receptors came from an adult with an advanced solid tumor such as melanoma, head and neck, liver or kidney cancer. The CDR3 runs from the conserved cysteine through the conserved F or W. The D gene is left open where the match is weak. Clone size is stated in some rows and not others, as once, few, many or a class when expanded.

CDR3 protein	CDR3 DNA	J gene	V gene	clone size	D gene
CASSYIAQGRREQYF	TGTGCCAGCAGTTACATCGCACAGGGGAGAAGGGAGCAGTACTTC	TRBJ2-7	TRBV6-5	-	TRBD1
CASSVSAGYTNEQYF	TGTGCCAGCAGTGTATCTGCGGGTTATACCAACGAGCAGTACTTC	TRBJ2-7	TRBV2	-	-
CACPTSRSTGELFF	TGTGCCTGCCCCACCAGTAGGAGCACCGGGGAGCTGTTTTTT	TRBJ2-2	TRBV30	-	-
CASRGGSNQPQHF	TGTGCCAGCAGAGGTGGTAGCAATCAGCCCCAGCATTTT	TRBJ1-5	TRBV6-5	once	-
CASSLDWASGYEQYF	TGTGCCAGCAGCTTAGATTGGGCTAGCGGCTACGAGCAGTACTTC	TRBJ2-7	TRBV11-2	-	TRBD2
CASSLSWRDGYTF	TGTGCCAGCAGCCTAAGTTGGAGGGATGGCTACACCTTC	TRBJ1-2	TRBV28	-	-
CASSLRVATGVTSTDTQYF	TGTGCCAGCAGCTTAAGGGTGGCAACAGGGGTAACTAGCACAGATACGCAGTATTTT	TRBJ2-3	TRBV7-3	-	TRBD1
CASSSGTGTNYGYTF	TGTGCCAGTAGTTCCGGGACAGGGACTAACTATGGCTACACCTTC	TRBJ1-2	TRBV19	-	TRBD1
CASSPLTAGATDTQYF	TGTGCCAGTAGTCCACTAACAGCGGGAGCAACAGATACGCAGTATTTT	TRBJ2-3	TRBV19	few	TRBD2
CASRGTVNIQYF	TGTGCCAGCAGGGGGACGGTAAACATTCAGTACTTC	TRBJ2-4	TRBV28	-	-
CASSGPVLAGDTQYF	TGTGCCAGCAGCGGCCCCGTGCTAGCGGGAGATACGCAGTATTTT	TRBJ2-3	TRBV9	-	TRBD2
CSVSGGGGSKTQYF	TGCAGCGTTTCGGGCGGGGGGGGGTCGAAGACCCAGTACTTC	TRBJ2-5	TRBV29-1	-	TRBD2
CASSNTGAGIGNNEQFF	TGTGCCAGCAGCAACACAGGGGCGGGCATTGGTAACAATGAGCAGTTCTTC	TRBJ2-1	TRBV7-9	once	TRBD1
CASRFGGTAFENEQFF	TGCGCCAGCAGGTTTGGGGGGACCGCGTTTGAAAATGAGCAGTTCTTC	TRBJ2-1	TRBV5-1	once	-
CASSRWTSGRGTDTQYF	TGTGCCAGCAGCCGATGGACTAGCGGGAGAGGCACAGATACGCAGTATTTT	TRBJ2-3	TRBV5-4	-	TRBD2
CASSVGGALNTEAFF	TGCGCCAGCAGCGTGGGCGGGGCCTTGAACACTGAAGCTTTCTTT	TRBJ1-1	TRBV5-1	once	-
CASSSTAGGTSTSRYEQYF	TGTGCCAGCAGCTCCACCGCGGGTGGGACCTCGACGTCCCGCTACGAGCAGTACTTC	TRBJ2-7	TRBV5-6	-	-
CASSLMSGGRAFF	TGTGCCAGCAGCTTGATGTCAGGGGGGAGAGCTTTCTTT	TRBJ1-1	TRBV7-2	-	TRBD1
CASRGQGMTGELFF	TGTGCCAGCAGGGGACAGGGGATGACCGGGGAGCTGTTTTTT	TRBJ2-2	TRBV27	-	TRBD1
CASSLNREGGYTF	TGTGCCAGCAGTTTGAACAGAGAAGGTGGCTACACCTTC	TRBJ1-2	TRBV27	-	-
CASSLGGGLGQPQHF	TGTGCCAGCAGCTTAGGTGGCGGTTTGGGTCAGCCCCAGCATTTT	TRBJ1-5	TRBV7-9	-	-
CASSPGDRDGYTF	TGTGCCAGCTCACCAGGGGACAGGGATGGCTACACCTTC	TRBJ1-2	TRBV18	-	TRBD1
CSVHLLGQENTGELFF	TGCAGCGTCCACCTTCTAGGACAGGAGAACACCGGGGAGCTGTTTTTT	TRBJ2-2	TRBV29-1	-	TRBD1
CASSRLAGVKYEQYF	TGTGCCAGCAGTCGTCTAGCGGGAGTCAAGTACGAGCAGTACTTC	TRBJ2-7	TRBV27	-	TRBD2
CASSEILSGGPHEQYF	TGTGCCAGCAGTGAAATTTTATCGGGAGGGCCGCACGAGCAGTACTTC	TRBJ2-7	TRBV6-1	once	TRBD2
CASGERDGSSYNSPLHF	TGTGCCAGCGGGGAGAGGGATGGAAGCTCCTATAATTCACCCCTCCACTTT	TRBJ1-6	TRBV27	-	-
CASSPLAGINEQFF	TGTGCCAGCTCACCCCTAGCGGGAATCAATGAGCAGTTCTTC	TRBJ2-1	TRBV18	-	TRBD2
CASSALAGVDNEQFF	TGTGCCAGCTCAGCCCTAGCGGGAGTTGACAATGAGCAGTTCTTC	TRBJ2-1	TRBV18	once	TRBD2
CASSIGGPANYGYTF	TGTGCCAGTAGTATCGGGGGACCAGCTAACTATGGCTACACCTTC	TRBJ1-2	TRBV19	-	-